This T cell receptor (beta chain) was observed in a study of neurological immune-mediated disorders. The study, taken as a whole, reports: In HTLV-1-associated myelopathy, TCR clonal expansion was greatest, whereas multiple sclerosis had the least, falling below healthy controls. Sharing of CDR3 amino acid sequences among expanded clones across subjects was absent, suggesting private repertoires in all groups.

Worth noting for this clonotype: Its specificity is not known. One base away lies a much larger clone, so this may be a sequencing read error.

5'RACE with 10-nucleotide random UMIs produced the cDNA. TCRdb recomputed calls from the 5' RACE reads with MiXCR, one row per CDR3 protein. The repertoire includes about 36,000 distinct CDR3 sequences, over 9% of them detected once, and roughly 7.1% sits in the top ten. Where libraries were unsorted, they were derived from 2 million PBMCs stored at -80 degrees C. The length of the CDR3 is 18 residues. Trimming took 4 bases from V and 7 from J, leaving 23 bases between them. The specimen was PBMCs. This chain links TRBV12-3 or TRBV12-4 with TRBJ1-6; no clear D. This receptor was taken from a woman in her 30s with HTLV-1-associated myelopathy (HAM/TSP). The CDR3, as DNA: TGTGCCAGCAGTTCCTCACCCGTCTGGGTTAGAGAAAATTCACCCCTCCACTTT. Its translation: CASSSSPVWVRENSPLHF.